Detailed here is one T cell receptor beta chain. Source study methods: How many nucleated cells were present was estimated from reference gene primer amplification. Only in-frame clones appear in the TCRdb table, and some are missing; sequencing was by immunoSEQ multiplex PCR. V and J calls and clone size are as listed in that table; D and trimming were resolved from the DNA. This repertoire shows some 320,000 clones, under 95% found once; its top ten account for roughly 2.6%. These data originate in a study of blood T cell repertoires in COVID-19. Background on the study: Donors in the United States, Italy and Spain gave samples during acute or convalescent COVID-19.

V lost 0 bases, J lost 4 bases, and 9 bases lay in between. Germline V lookup: CDR1 LGHDT, CDR2 YNNKEL (reference sequence). The CDR3 is 15 residues long. Each participant's cohort was designated according to participant-reported clinical history. Donors in Cohort 3 who had recovered were those with two negative PCRs, healthcare professional clearance, or resolution of their symptoms. The sample consisted of PBMCs or T cells enriched from blood (not recorded which). The sequence was obtained from a man aged 60-69 years who had recovered from COVID-19. The chain is built from TRBV3-1 (or the pseudogene TRBV3-2) and TRBJ1-4, with a tentative D call TRBD1 (5 bases). The DNA of the CDR3 is TGTGCCAGCAGCCAAGACCGGGGGAATAATGAAAAACTGTTTTTT. Its protein product is CASSQDRGNNEKLFF.